This is a list of T cell receptor beta chains from one sample in a study of cytomegalovirus exposure and HLA in healthy donors. Sequencing used immunoSEQ multiplex PCR; TCRdb keeps in-frame clones, though not all of them. This table has more than 200,000 clones, almost 70% appearing once. The specimen was PBMCs. The source is a man in his forties in good health and CMV-seropositive. The CDR3 runs from the conserved cysteine through the conserved F or W. A D gene is named only where the DNA matches it firmly. Rows may omit the clone size; those that give it use once, few, many or a size class.

J: TRBJ1-2
size: NA
V: TRBV27
D: NA
DNA: TGTGCCAGCAGTTTAAGCGGGGGCAGGGGCCTCTATGGCTACACCTTC
CDR3: CASSLSGGRGLYGYTF

J: TRBJ2-3
size: NA
V: TRBV28
D: TRBD2
DNA: TGTGCCAGCAGTTTATCCCCAGCGGGGGGAACAGATACGCAGTATTTT
CDR3: CASSLSPAGGTDTQYF

J: TRBJ2-3
size: few
V: TRBV4-1
D: TRBD2
DNA: TGCGCTTCGCGGGGGACGGGCCGGAGCACAGATACGCAGTATTTT
CDR3: CASRGTGRSTDTQYF

J: TRBJ2-7
size: NA
V: TRBV27
D: NA
DNA: TGTGCCAGCAGCAAACAGGGATCTCAAGACGAGCAGTACTTC
CDR3: CASSKQGSQDEQYF

J: TRBJ2-3
size: NA
V: TRBV5-1
D: TRBD2
DNA: TGCGCCAGCAGCAACGGACTAGCGGGGGCGGATACGCAGTATTTT
CDR3: CASSNGLAGADTQYF

J: TRBJ1-2
size: once
V: TRBV5-6
D: TRBD1
DNA: TGTGCCAGCAGCGCTGGACCTACAGGGGTCTCTTCCTACGGCTACACCTTC
CDR3: CASSAGPTGVSSYGYTF

J: TRBJ2-3
size: NA
V: TRBV5-1
D: TRBD2
DNA: TGCGCCAGCAGCTTGGGGTCTAGCGGGGGGCCAAATACGCAGTATTTT
CDR3: CASSLGSSGGPNTQYF

J: TRBJ1-5
size: NA
V: TRBV28
D: NA
DNA: TGTGCCAGCAGTTCGGGGGGCAAACAGCCCCAGCATTTT
CDR3: CASSSGGKQPQHF

J: TRBJ2-7
size: NA
V: TRBV19
D: NA
DNA: TGTGCCAGTAGCCCCGGGATAGTCGGGTACGAGCAGTACTTC
CDR3: CASSPGIVGYEQYF

J: TRBJ2-2
size: few
V: TRBV5-1
D: NA
DNA: TGCGCCAGCAGCCCCCAGGGAATGAACACCGGGGAGCTGTTTTTT
CDR3: CASSPQGMNTGELFF

J: TRBJ2-2
size: once
V: TRBV7-9
D: TRBD1
DNA: TGTGCCAGCAGCCTCTTGACAGGGATCACCGGGGAGCTGTTTTTT
CDR3: CASSLLTGITGELFF

J: TRBJ1-5
size: few
V: TRBV27
D: TRBD1
DNA: TGTGCCAGCACCACCCGGACAGGGAATCAGCCCCAGCATTTT
CDR3: CASTTRTGNQPQHF

J: TRBJ2-7
size: NA
V: TRBV10-3
D: NA
DNA: TGTGCCACATCCACTTCAGGGGATTCCTACGAGCAGTACTTC
CDR3: CATSTSGDSYEQYF

J: TRBJ1-5
size: NA
V: TRBV27
D: TRBD1
DNA: TGTGCCAGCAGAGAGACAGGGCTTAGCAATCAGCCCCAGCATTTT
CDR3: CASRETGLSNQPQHF

J: TRBJ1-4
size: NA
V: TRBV25-1
D: NA
DNA: TGTGCCAGCAGTCCCGGCGGGGGGTCCGGTGAAAAACTGTTTTTT
CDR3: CASSPGGGSGEKLFF

J: TRBJ1-2
size: NA
V: TRBV7-9
D: NA
DNA: TGTTCCAGCAGCTTAGACACCCAAACTGGCTACACCTTC
CDR3: CSSSLDTQTGYTF

J: TRBJ2-7
size: NA
V: TRBV7-9
D: NA
DNA: TGTGCCAGCAGCTTAACCACAGTTTCCTACGAGCAGTACTTC
CDR3: CASSLTTVSYEQYF

J: TRBJ2-3
size: NA
V: TRBV5-1
D: NA
DNA: TGCGCCAGCAGCTTGCAGGGGCTCATGACAGATACGCAGTATTTT
CDR3: CASSLQGLMTDTQYF

J: TRBJ1-6
size: NA
V: TRBV6-5
D: NA
DNA: TGTGCCAGCAGTTACAAGGAGGACTATTCACCCCTCCACTTT
CDR3: CASSYKEDYSPLHF

J: TRBJ2-3
size: NA
V: TRBV12-5
D: TRBD1
DNA: TGTGCTAGTGGTTTGGCAGCGGCTCCCGGGACAGCGATCACAGATACGCAGTATTTT
CDR3: CASGLAAAPGTAITDTQYF

J: TRBJ1-1
size: few
V: TRBV28
D: NA
DNA: TGTGCCAGCAGTTTCGTGAAGAGCACTGAAGCTTTCTTT
CDR3: CASSFVKSTEAFF

J: TRBJ2-2
size: NA
V: TRBV7-2
D: TRBD2
DNA: TGTGCCAGCAGCTTAGACGGCGGGGGGGCCACCGGGGAGCTGTTTTTT
CDR3: CASSLDGGGATGELFF

J: TRBJ1-5
size: NA
V: TRBV7-9
D: NA
DNA: TGTGCCAGCAGCGAGACCGGGACAATTAGCAATCAGCCCCAGCATTTT
CDR3: CASSETGTISNQPQHF

J: TRBJ2-7
size: NA
V: TRBV7-9
D: TRBD2
DNA: TGTGCCAGCAGCCGCCTGGGACTAGCCCCCTACGAGCAGTACTTC
CDR3: CASSRLGLAPYEQYF

J: TRBJ2-3
size: NA
V: TRBV4-3
D: TRBD2
DNA: TGCGCCAGCAGCCCGGCGGGGGGGGACGGGGATACGCAGTATTTT
CDR3: CASSPAGGDGDTQYF

J: TRBJ1-5
size: NA
V: TRBV29-1
D: NA
DNA: TGCAGCGTTCAGGTCAAAGATCAGCCCCAGCATTTT
CDR3: CSVQVKDQPQHF

J: TRBJ2-2
size: NA
V: TRBV2
D: TRBD2
DNA: TGTGCCAGCAGTGAAAGGGGCGGGAGTAACACCGGGGAGCTGTTTTTT
CDR3: CASSERGGSNTGELFF

J: TRBJ2-3
size: NA
V: TRBV5-8
D: NA
DNA: TGTGCCAGCAGCTTAAGTTTATTAAGCGTAAGCACAGATACGCAGTATTTT
CDR3: CASSLSLLSVSTDTQYF

J: TRBJ1-5
size: once
V: TRBV11-2
D: NA
DNA: TGTGCCAGCAGCTTAGAGAGGGGGAGCAATCAGCCCCAGCATTTT
CDR3: CASSLERGSNQPQHF

J: TRBJ1-2
size: NA
V: TRBV4-1
D: NA
DNA: TGCGCCAGCAGCCAAGATCAGGTGGGTCGCTATGGCTACACCTTC
CDR3: CASSQDQVGRYGYTF

J: TRBJ2-7
size: NA
V: TRBV21-1
D: NA
DNA: TGTGCCAGCAGCAACACTAAGCGGAGGGGAGAGAGTAACGAGCAGTACTTC
CDR3: CASSNTKRRGESNEQYF

J: TRBJ1-4
size: NA
V: TRBV5-4
D: TRBD1
DNA: TGTGCCAGCAGCCTGGGGGGGACAGCGGATGAAAAACTGTTTTTT
CDR3: CASSLGGTADEKLFF

J: TRBJ1-2
size: once
V: TRBV6-5
D: TRBD1
DNA: TGTGCCAGCACCCGACTAGGGACAGGGAGCTATGGCTACACCTTC
CDR3: CASTRLGTGSYGYTF

J: TRBJ1-6
size: few
V: TRBV18
D: TRBD1
DNA: TGTGCCAGCTTGACCGGGACAGGACGGCGCGGCCTCCACTTT
CDR3: CASLTGTGRRGLHF

J: TRBJ2-5
size: few
V: TRBV7-2
D: NA
DNA: TGTGCCAGCACCCAACGGCCAGGGTACAGGGAGACCCAGTACTTC
CDR3: CASTQRPGYRETQYF

J: TRBJ2-1
size: NA
V: TRBV28
D: TRBD2
DNA: TGTGCCAGCAGTATGCCGGGGGGTTCGTACGATGAGCAGTTCTTC
CDR3: CASSMPGGSYDEQFF

J: TRBJ1-1
size: NA
V: TRBV7-9
D: TRBD1
DNA: TGTGCCAGCAGCACAACCGGGACAGGAGCTTTCTTT
CDR3: CASSTTGTGAFF

J: TRBJ2-1
size: NA
V: TRBV18
D: TRBD2
DNA: TGTGCCAGCTCACCGACTAGCGGGGGGGCCGATGAGCAGTTCTTC
CDR3: CASSPTSGGADEQFF

J: TRBJ2-1
size: once
V: TRBV7-3
D: TRBD2
DNA: TGTGCCAGCAGCTTAGACGGGGGGTCCCTAGGTGAGCAGTTCTTC
CDR3: CASSLDGGSLGEQFF

J: TRBJ2-5
size: NA
V: TRBV11-1
D: NA
DNA: TGTGCCAGCAGCTTAGATCGGCCAGGGGGAGGAGAGACCCAGTACTTC
CDR3: CASSLDRPGGGETQYF

J: TRBJ2-2
size: NA
V: TRBV6-6
D: NA
DNA: TGTGCCAGCAGTCCCCCGGGAGAGGGCACCGGGGAGCTGTTTTTT
CDR3: CASSPPGEGTGELFF

J: TRBJ1-6
size: once
V: TRBV19
D: TRBD1
DNA: TGTGCCAGTAGGATCGACAGGGGTTCACCCCTCCACTTT
CDR3: CASRIDRGSPLHF

J: TRBJ1-2
size: NA
V: TRBV27
D: TRBD1
DNA: TGTGCCAGCAGTCCAGACAGGGTTGGCTACACCTTC
CDR3: CASSPDRVGYTF

J: TRBJ1-4
size: NA
V: TRBV4-2
D: TRBD1
DNA: TGTGCCAGCAGTCGCAACATCCCGGGACAGGGGGCGCTTCGGGAAAAACTGTTTTTT
CDR3: CASSRNIPGQGALREKLFF

J: TRBJ1-5
size: NA
V: TRBV5-6
D: TRBD1
DNA: TGTGCCAGCAGCTTGGGGGGACAGGGAGGGTACTCTCAGCCCCAGCATTTT
CDR3: CASSLGGQGGYSQPQHF

J: TRBJ1-5
size: NA
V: TRBV9
D: NA
DNA: TGTGCCAGCAGCGTAGGAGTTAGCAATCAGCCCCAGCATTTT
CDR3: CASSVGVSNQPQHF

J: TRBJ2-7
size: NA
V: TRBV29-1
D: TRBD2
DNA: TGCAGCGTTGAAGGGGAGGGAGCGTCCTACGAGCAGTACTTC
CDR3: CSVEGEGASYEQYF

J: TRBJ2-3
size: NA
V: TRBV7-6
D: NA
DNA: TGTGCCAGCAGCTTAGACGGGGGGCGGCTAGCGACGCAGTATTTT
CDR3: CASSLDGGRLATQYF

J: TRBJ1-4
size: NA
V: TRBV6-5
D: NA
DNA: TGTGCCAGCAGGAGGTTTGCAACTAATGAAAAACTGTTTTTT
CDR3: CASRRFATNEKLFF

J: TRBJ1-1
size: NA
V: TRBV7-3
D: TRBD1
DNA: TGTGCCAGCAGTAGACAGGGGGGCAACACTGAAGCTTTCTTT
CDR3: CASSRQGGNTEAFF

J: TRBJ1-6
size: NA
V: TRBV5-4
D: NA
DNA: TGTGCCAGCAGCTTGGTCCCGGAGGATTCACCCCTCCACTTT
CDR3: CASSLVPEDSPLHF

J: TRBJ2-1
size: NA
V: TRBV7-2
D: NA
DNA: TGTGCCAGCACCCTACTAGGTGCCTCCGGGAATGAGCAGTTCTTC
CDR3: CASTLLGASGNEQFF

J: TRBJ1-4
size: NA
V: TRBV4-1
D: NA
DNA: TGCGCCAGCAGCCAAGACAGGGTAAACGAAAAACTGTTTTTT
CDR3: CASSQDRVNEKLFF

J: TRBJ1-1
size: NA
V: TRBV18
D: TRBD1
DNA: TGTGCCAGCTCACCAGGACCTCTCGGGACAGCGAACACTGAAGCTTTCTTT
CDR3: CASSPGPLGTANTEAFF

J: TRBJ2-6
size: few
V: TRBV9
D: NA
DNA: TGTGCCAGCAGCGTAGCGGTGAGCTTGCCTGGGGCCAACGTCCTGACTTTC
CDR3: CASSVAVSLPGANVLTF

J: TRBJ1-1
size: NA
V: TRBV6-5
D: TRBD1
DNA: TGTGCCAGCAGTTACCGGGACAGCACTGAAGCTTTCTTT
CDR3: CASSYRDSTEAFF

J: TRBJ2-5
size: NA
V: TRBV7-9
D: TRBD2
DNA: TGTGCCAGCAGCTTATTCGGGGGGTTGATCACGTACCAAGAGACCCAGTACTTC
CDR3: CASSLFGGLITYQETQYF

J: TRBJ2-1
size: NA
V: TRBV4-1
D: TRBD2
DNA: TGCGCCAGCAGCCAAGACTCGGTAAGCGGGGTTTACAATGAGCAGTTCTTC
CDR3: CASSQDSVSGVYNEQFF

J: TRBJ2-2
size: NA
V: TRBV7-7
D: TRBD1
DNA: TGTGCCAGCAGCATCAGGACAGGGGGAGCCGGGGAGCTGTTTTTT
CDR3: CASSIRTGGAGELFF

J: TRBJ2-2
size: few
V: TRBV6-6
D: TRBD2
DNA: TGTGCCAGCAGTAGAGGACTAGCGGGGTCCCCCGGGGAGCTGTTTTTT
CDR3: CASSRGLAGSPGELFF